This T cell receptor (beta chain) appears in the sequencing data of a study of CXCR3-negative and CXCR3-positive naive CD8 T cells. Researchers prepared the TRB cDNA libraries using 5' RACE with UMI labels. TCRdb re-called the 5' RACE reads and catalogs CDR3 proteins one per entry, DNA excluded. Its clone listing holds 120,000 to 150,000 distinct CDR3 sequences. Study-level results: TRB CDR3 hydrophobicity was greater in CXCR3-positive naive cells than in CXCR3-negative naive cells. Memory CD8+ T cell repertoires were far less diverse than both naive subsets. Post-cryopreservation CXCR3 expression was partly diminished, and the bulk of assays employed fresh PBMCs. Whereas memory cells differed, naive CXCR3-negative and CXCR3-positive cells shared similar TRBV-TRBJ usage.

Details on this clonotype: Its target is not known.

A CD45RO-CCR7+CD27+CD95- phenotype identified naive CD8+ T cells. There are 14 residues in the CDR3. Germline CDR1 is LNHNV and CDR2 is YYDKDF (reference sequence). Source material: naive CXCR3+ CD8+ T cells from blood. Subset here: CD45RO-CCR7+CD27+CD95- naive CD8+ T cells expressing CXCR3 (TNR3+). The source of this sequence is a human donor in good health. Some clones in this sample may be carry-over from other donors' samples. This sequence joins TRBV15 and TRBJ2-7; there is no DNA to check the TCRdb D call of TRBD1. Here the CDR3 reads CATSTGTGAYEQYF.